This T cell receptor beta chain originates from a study of cytomegalovirus exposure and HLA in healthy donors. With 60 Vbeta and 13 Jbeta primers, the PCR was carried out. The repertoire was sequenced with immunoSEQ multiplex PCR; TCRdb's copy has only in-frame clones and lacks some. The sample table sets out more than 55,000 clones. Germline lookup yields CDR1 MNHEY and CDR2 SVGAGI. This CDR3 comprises 15 residues. V gave up 8 bases and J gave up 4 bases; unmatched junction bases: 10. As for the donors, each was a healthy bone marrow donor. Nominally healthy donors provided the samples, though records likely missed some immune exposures.

This sequence originates from a woman aged 40 to 50 in good health and CMV-seropositive. The gene calls are TRBV6-5 and TRBJ2-3, with TRBD1 matching over 9 bases. Material for sequencing was PBMCs. The CDR3 sequence: CASSRTGEAPDTQYF. The CDR3 coding sequence is TGTGCCAGCTCTCGGACAGGGGAAGCCCCAGATACGCAGTATTTT.